These 28 T cell receptor beta chains were all obtained from the same sample, sequenced in a study of radiation and T cells in renal cell carcinoma. Time point here: baseline pretreatment blood. The treatment was: 15 Gy SBRT to primary tumor, nephrectomy 4 weeks later. Sequencing used immunoSEQ multiplex PCR; TCRdb keeps in-frame clones, though not all of them. The sample has tens of thousands of clones; about three quarters are singletons. The sample consisted of blood, taken from a patient whose treatment included radiotherapy and nephrectomy. The receptors shown here come from a man in his sixties with renal cell carcinoma.

The V gene is TRBV10-2, the J gene TRBJ1-6; D might be TRBD1 (5 bases). The length of the CDR3 is 17 residues. CDR1 and CDR2 (germline): WSHSY, SAAADI. Trimming removed 3 bases at V and 7 bases at J, with 19 bases between. The DNA of the CDR3 is TGCGCCAGCAGTGATGTGGGGGGAGACCCGCGGAATTCACCCCTCCACTTT. It specifies CASSDVGGDPRNSPLHF.

This chain joins TRBV30 and TRBJ1-2, with 11 bases aligning to TRBD1. Germline V gives CDR1 GTSNPN, CDR2 SVGIG (reference sequence). With 0 bases clipped from V and 8 bases from J, the junction kept 8 bases outside the gene matches. This CDR3 has 15 amino acids. The CDR3 sequence: CAWSVIRTGGRGYTF. The CDR3 nucleotides are TGTGCCTGGAGTGTAATCCGGACAGGGGGCAGGGGCTACACCTTC.

The chain links TRBV6-1 to TRBJ2-7, with D uncertain. Between the trimmed V and J ends, which lost 3 bases and 0 bases, there was a span of 15 bases. Germline CDR1 is MNHNS and CDR2 is SASEGT. The CDR3 runs 16 residues. CDR3 sequence (DNA): TGTGCCAGCAGTGACGGAAAGGCCCAAAGCTCCTACGAGCAGTACTTC. It specifies CASSDGKAQSSYEQYF.

CDR3 sequence: CAWSLDRPEQFF. The CDR3 DNA is TGTGCCTGGAGTCTGGACAGGCCTGAGCAGTTCTTC. J is TRBJ2-1 and V is TRBV30; TRBD1 matches at 7 bases. Germline trimming cut 2 bases from V and 9 bases from J; bases unmatched to any gene: 4. Germline CDR1 and CDR2: GTSNPN and SVGIG (reference sequence). The CDR3 extends over 12 amino acids.

V is TRBV7-2 and J is TRBJ1-2; a weak D match, TRBD1 (5 bases). Germline V gene lookup returns CDR1 SGHTA and CDR2 FQGNSA. This CDR3 comprises 13 residues. With 2 bases removed from V and 7 bases from J, the gap between germline ends came to 11 bases. The CDR3 nucleotides read TGTGCCAGCAGCTTACAGGGTTGGGGTGGCTACACCTTC. Translating it yields CASSLQGWGGYTF.

J is TRBJ2-5 and V is TRBV7-8, with unresolved D. Trimming removed 6 bases from V and 3 bases from J, with 5 bases in between. The V gene's germline CDR1 is SGHVS and CDR2 FQNEAQ. The CDR3 sequence is 11 residues long. The CDR3 here is CASRVEETQYF. CDR3 DNA: TGTGCCAGCAGGGTAGAAGAGACCCAGTACTTC.

The V and J genes are TRBV10-2 and TRBJ2-7; 7 bases line up with TRBD1. CDR3 length: 14 amino acids. Germline loops: CDR1 WSHSY, CDR2 SAAADI. V was clipped by 4 bases and J by 2 bases; unmatched bases: 5. CDR3 in DNA: TGCGCCAGCAGTGGAGGGGGCACCCCCTACGAGCAGTACTTC. Encoded protein: CASSGGGTPYEQYF.

This chain links TRBV4-3 with TRBJ2-1; D is unresolved. This CDR3 comprises 15 residues. Germline CDR1 reads LGHNA; CDR2 reads YSLEER. V lost 3 bases and J lost 2, with 11 bases in between. The CDR3 region is CASSHTPTTYNEQFF. The CDR3 DNA reads TGCGCCAGCAGCCATACCCCTACCACCTACAATGAGCAGTTCTTC.

This clone was seen a few times. The chain is built from TRBV19 and TRBJ2-1, with 11 nucleotides matching TRBD1. CDR1 and CDR2 from the germline V gene are LNHDA and SQIVND (reference sequence). This CDR3 region has 14 residues. With V trimmed by 10 bases and J by 0 bases, 2 bases remained unmatched. CDR3 in amino acids: CATGQGVSYNEQFF. CDR3 bases: TGTGCCACGGGACAGGGGGTCTCCTACAATGAGCAGTTCTTC.

This clone was seen more than once but under ten times. The J gene is TRBJ2-7, the V gene TRBV11-3; D is uncertain. Germline CDR1 reads SGHNT; CDR2 reads YENEEA. The CDR3 runs 12 residues. Trimming pared 3 bases from V and 2 bases from J, leaving 5 bases between. As DNA, the CDR3 is TGTGCCAGCAGCTTGAATGCCTACGAGCAGTACTTC. This codes for CASSLNAYEQYF.

The V call is TRBV2, the J call TRBJ2-5, with no clear D. V was trimmed by 4 bases and J by 5 bases, leaving 5 bases between them. The CDR3 is 11 residues long. Germline V lookup: CDR1 SNHLY, CDR2 FYNNEI. The CDR3 protein is CASSVGETQYF. CDR3 DNA: TGTGCCAGCAGTGTGGGGGAGACCCAGTACTTC.

This clone was picked up a small number of times. The chain is built from TRBV19 and TRBJ1-1; perhaps TRBD1 as D (5 bases). The V and J ends lost 7 bases and 4 bases respectively, with 16 bases between them. Germline assignment: CDR1 LNHDA and CDR2 SQIVND (reference sequence). CDR3 length: 14 amino acids. The chain's CDR3 is CASMQRGRTTEAFF. As DNA, the CDR3 is TGTGCCAGTATGCAGAGGGGAAGGACCACTGAAGCTTTCTTT.

The rearrangement links TRBV7-3 to TRBJ2-1; TRBD1 agrees at 7 bases. Looked up from germline, CDR1 is SGHTA and CDR2 is FQGTGA. The CDR3 totals 17 residues. With 2 bases clipped from V and 2 bases from J, the junction kept 9 bases outside the gene matches. CDR3: CASSLVSGTAPYNEQFF. The CDR3 bases are TGTGCCAGCAGCTTAGTTTCCGGGACAGCTCCCTACAATGAGCAGTTCTTC.

The chain is built from TRBV9 and TRBJ1-3; D ambiguous. Trimming removed 0 bases at V and 0 bases at J, with 10 bases between. Per germline, CDR1 SGDLS and CDR2 YYNGEE. The CDR3 is 16 residues long. CDR3 protein: CASSVEAGYSGNTIYF. The CDR3 DNA reads TGTGCCAGCAGCGTAGAGGCGGGGTACTCTGGAAACACCATATATTTT.

This clone was recorded once. The chain links TRBV7-9 to TRBJ2-1, with 11 bases aligning to TRBD2. J lost 3 bases, V lost 0 bases, and 7 bases had no gene match. This CDR3 has 18 residues. Per the germline V gene, CDR1 is SEHNR and CDR2 is FQNEAQ (reference sequence). CDR3 residues: CASSLAPNLAGGYNEQFF. CDR3 coding DNA: TGTGCCAGCAGCTTAGCGCCAAACCTAGCGGGGGGCTACAATGAGCAGTTCTTC. Supplemented by reference TRBV7-9 and TRBJ2-1, the full variable domain reads DTGVSQNPRHKITKRGQNVTFRCDPISEHNRLYWYRQTLGQGPEFLTYFQNEAQLEKSRLLSDRFSAERPKGSFSTLEIQRTEQGDSAMYLCASSLAPNLAGGYNEQFFGPGTRLTVL.

This clone was seen a single time. The chain joins TRBV5-1 to TRBJ1-4; 8 positions agree with TRBD1. V trimming: 3 bases; J trimming: 2 bases; junction bases outside the gene matches: 3. The CDR3 totals 15 residues. Germline values: CDR1 SGHRS, CDR2 YFSETQ. The CDR3 spells CASSSDRATNEKLFF. In nucleotides, the CDR3 is TGCGCCAGCAGCTCGGACAGGGCGACTAATGAAAAACTGTTTTTT.

The chain couples TRBV19 to TRBJ2-3, with D perhaps TRBD1 (6 bases). The CDR3 extends over 14 amino acids. V dropped 3 bases and J dropped 4 bases, with 11 bases sitting between them. Germline CDR1 is LNHDA and CDR2 is SQIVND (reference sequence). The CDR3 loop is CASSMGAGSDTQYF. The CDR3 region has the DNA TGTGCCAGTAGTATGGGGGCGGGTTCAGATACGCAGTATTTT.

J is TRBJ1-2 and V is TRBV28; 11 bases align to TRBD1. Trimming removed 6 bases from V and 3 bases from J; junction bases left unmatched: 3. Germline loops: CDR1 MDHEN, CDR2 SYDVKM. This CDR3 spans 14 amino acids. The CDR3 here is CASRGTGGDYGYTF. The CDR3 region has the DNA TGTGCCAGCAGGGGGACAGGGGGTGACTATGGCTACACCTTC.

J is TRBJ2-3 and V is TRBV29-1; D is unresolved. CDR1 SQVTM and CDR2 ANQGSEA come from the germline V gene. V was shortened by 2 bases and J by 2 bases, with 11 bases between the two germline ends. The CDR3 contains 14 residues. CDR3 nucleotides: TGCAGCGTTGAACAGCGAGGCCCCACAGATACGCAGTATTTT. It specifies CSVEQRGPTDTQYF.

The chain uses TRBV12-5 and TRBJ2-2, with D tentatively TRBD1 (6 bases). V was trimmed by 1 base and J by 4 bases, leaving 13 bases between them. This CDR3 is 16 amino acids long. CDR1 and CDR2 from the germline V gene are LGHNT and FRNRAP. CDR3 coding DNA: TGTGCTAGTGGTTTGGGGGTCCGGGACATCACCGGGGAGCTGTTTTTT. Residues: CASGLGVRDITGELFF. Together with reference TRBV12-5 and TRBJ2-2, the CDR3 gives the full variable domain: DARVTQTPRHKVTEMGQEVTMRCQPILGHNTVFWYRQTMMQGLELLAYFRNRAPLDDSGMPKDRFSAEMPDATLATLKIQPSEPRDSAVYFCASGLGVRDITGELFFGEGSRLTVL.

This rearrangement joins TRBV5-1 to TRBJ2-5; a weak D match, TRBD1 (6 bases). This CDR3 comprises 16 residues. CDR1 is SGHRS, CDR2 YFSETQ, per germline. Deletions cut 0 bases from V and 4 bases from J, with 16 bases between. The CDR3 protein is CASSLGTSGQIETQYF. CDR3 in DNA: TGCGCCAGCAGCTTGGGAACCTCCGGACAGATAGAGACCCAGTACTTC.

The rearrangement uses TRBV7-9 and TRBJ2-3; possible D gene TRBD2, 6 bases. This CDR3 region has 15 residues. Trimming took off 5 bases at V and 4 bases at J, with 16 bases between the two ends. The germline V gene encodes CDR1 SEHNR and CDR2 FQNEAQ (reference sequence). The CDR3 DNA reads as TGTGCCAGCAGCGAGTCACGGGCTAGCGCAGATACGCAGTATTTT. Protein product: CASSESRASADTQYF.

This clone was detected only once. This sequence joins TRBV27 and TRBJ1-1; D gene uncertain. The CDR3 sequence is 14 residues long. Trimming took off 3 bases at V and 4 bases at J, with 12 bases between the two ends. Germline V gene lookup returns CDR1 MNHEY and CDR2 SMNVEV (reference sequence). The CDR3 sequence: CASSFRGWSTEAFF. Here the CDR3 DNA reads TGTGCCAGCAGTTTTCGGGGATGGAGCACTGAAGCTTTCTTT.

The chain recombines TRBV11-3 with TRBJ2-1; 10 bases match TRBD2. The germline V gene has CDR1 SGHNT and CDR2 YENEEA. J lost 5 bases, V lost 3 bases, and 10 bases had no gene match. The CDR3 loop spans 17 amino acids. CDR3 protein: CASSFSRWLAGDNEQFF. CDR3 nucleotide sequence: TGTGCCAGCAGCTTTAGTCGATGGCTAGCGGGAGACAATGAGCAGTTCTTC.

The gene calls are TRBV14 and TRBJ2-1; D uncertain. V lost 1 base, J lost 7 bases, and 11 bases lay in between. This CDR3 contains 14 residues. The germline V gene encodes CDR1 SGHDN and CDR2 FVKESK. In DNA form, the CDR3 reads TGTGCCAGCAGCCAAGGAGGCATGGGAAATGAGCAGTTCTTC. It encodes CASSQGGMGNEQFF.

This clone was observed a few times. The chain employs TRBV28 and TRBJ1-5, with a tentative D call TRBD1 (6 bases). Trimming took off 5 bases at V and 7 bases at J, with 12 bases between the two ends. The CDR3 extends over 13 amino acids. Germline CDR1 reads MDHEN; CDR2 reads SYDVKM. The CDR3 loop is CASSPGEAQPQHF. As DNA, the CDR3 is TGTGCCAGCAGTCCAGGGGAGGCCCAGCCCCAGCATTTT.

This clone was detected only a few times. The J gene is TRBJ1-2, the V gene TRBV15; D not resolved. Germline CDR1 and CDR2: LNHNV and YYDKDF (reference sequence). This CDR3 is 13 amino acids long. Trimming removed 1 base from V and 6 bases from J, with 9 bases in between. The CDR3 loop is CATSRALVDGYTF. The CDR3 DNA is TGTGCCACCAGCAGAGCCCTCGTGGATGGCTACACCTTC.

The J gene is TRBJ2-7, the V gene TRBV7-8, with D unresolved. Trimming took 1 base from V and 5 from J, leaving 6 bases between them. Germline CDR1 and CDR2: SGHVS and FQNEAQ. This CDR3 is 12 amino acids long. CDR3 DNA sequence: TGTGCCAGCAGCTTAGTTCAGGACGAGCAGTACTTC. Translated: CASSLVQDEQYF.